These 6 T cell receptor beta chains were sequenced from one sample in a study of cytomegalovirus exposure and HLA in healthy donors. This PCR relied on a set of 60 Vbeta primers and 13 Jbeta primers. The method was immunoSEQ multiplex PCR; TCRdb's version includes in-frame clones alone and lacks a portion of them. The data contain approximately 240,000 clones, 82% of them singletons. Sequences were obtained from PBMCs. The origin of the receptors is a middle-aged woman in good health and CMV-seronegative.

The chain recombines TRBV6-5 with TRBJ2-7; D is undetermined. The CDR3 consists of 13 residues. CDR1 MNHEY and CDR2 SVGAGI come from the germline V gene. The V gene lost 0 bases and the J gene lost 3 bases, with 6 bases spanning the gap. CDR3: CASSYSYSYEQYF. DNA for the CDR3: TGTGCCAGCAGTTACTCGTACAGCTACGAGCAGTACTTC.

On this clone: One end of the junction does not line up with germline, which may come from a read error. This chain joins TRBV7-9 and TRBJ2-5; the D is unclear. The tail of the sequence fits TRBJ2-7 better, so the J call may be wrong. In germline, CDR1 is SEHNR, CDR2 FQNEAQ (reference sequence). The CDR3 sequence is 12 residues long. CDR3 sequence reads: CSSSLGSYEQYF. The CDR3 nucleotides are TGTTCCAGCAGCTTAGGGTCCTACGAGCAGTACTTC.

Concerning this clone: The junction differs from germline at one of its ends, possibly a read error. This chain links TRBV7-7 with TRBJ2-5; 11 bases line up with TRBD2. Germline V lookup: CDR1 SSHAT, CDR2 FNYEAQ (reference sequence). CDR3 length equals 15 residues. CDR3 loop: CASSPGLAGGGTQYF. The CDR3 DNA follows: TGTGCTAGCAGCCCGGGGCTAGCGGGGGGAGGGACCCAGTACTTC. Full variable domain (remainder filled in from reference TRBV7-7 and TRBJ2-5): GAGVSQSPRYKVTKRGQDVTLRCDPISSHATLYWYQQALGQGPEFLTYFNYEAQPDKSGLPSDRFSAERPEGSISTLTIQRTEQRDSAMYRCASSPGLAGGGTQYFGPGTRLLVL.

This clone was detected a few times. The chain uses TRBV5-4 and TRBJ2-7; D is uncertain. Trimming stripped 0 bases from V and 0 bases from J, with 4 bases between. CDR1 SGHNT and CDR2 YYREEE come from the germline V gene (reference sequence). This CDR3 spans 13 amino acids. The CDR3 DNA sequence: TGTGCCAGCAGCTTGGTCAGCTCCTACGAGCAGTACTTC. This gives the protein CASSLVSSYEQYF.

The chain is built from TRBV2 and TRBJ1-4; weak D call: TRBD1 (6 bases). CDR3 length equals 14 residues. CDR1 is SNHLY and CDR2 is FYNNEI in the germline V gene. V shed 6 bases and J shed 12 bases, with 20 bases lying between them. The CDR3, as DNA: TGTGCCAGCAGGGAACCGGGACAAGCTGCGGAACTGTTTTTT. Protein product: CASREPGQAAELFF.

Comments on this clone: Additional DNA sequences in this sample encode the identical CDR3. This chain connects TRBV5-1 to TRBJ2-5; no clear D. Trimming took 4 bases from V and 1 from J, leaving 8 bases between them. Germline CDR1 SGHRS, CDR2 YFSETQ. CDR3 length equals 13 residues. CDR3 amino acids: CASSLLSQETQYF. The DNA of the CDR3 is TGCGCCAGCAGCCTGCTCAGCCAAGAGACCCAGTACTTC.